Following are 21 T cell receptor beta chains from one sample sequenced in a study of cytomegalovirus exposure and HLA in healthy donors. The primer mix had 60 Vbeta and 13 Jbeta primers. The table came from immunoSEQ multiplex PCR; TCRdb's copy has only in-frame clones and leaves some out. The table includes approximately 74,000 clones, roughly 80% detected once. The sequencing sample was made of PBMCs. The receptors here all came from a woman in her twenties or thirties in good health and CMV-seronegative.

This chain connects TRBV25-1 to TRBJ1-6, with 9 bases identical to TRBD1. Germline V CDR1 and CDR2: MGHDK, SYGVNS. There are 15 residues in the CDR3. Trimming at V came to 3 bases and at J to 7 bases, leaving 4 bases not matched to a gene. The CDR3 here is CASSDNRGLNSPLHF. CDR3 bases: TGTGCCAGCAGTGACAACAGGGGGCTGAATTCACCCCTCCACTTT.

The chain recombines TRBV11-3 with TRBJ2-7, with 11 bases fitting TRBD1. The CDR3 runs to 14 residues. CDR1 and CDR2 from the germline V gene are SGHNT and YENEEA. The ends lost 5 bases at V and 7 bases at J; junction bases unmatched: 7. The DNA of the CDR3 is TGTGCCAGCAGCCACGGACAGGGGGCAGGAGAGCAGTACTTC. Translation gives CASSHGQGAGEQYF.

This clone turned up a few times. The rearrangement links TRBV11-2 to TRBJ2-2; D possibly corresponds to TRBD2 (6 bases). Germline V CDR1 and CDR2: SGHAT, FQNNGV. The CDR3 is 17 amino acids. Trimming took off 1 base at V and 4 bases at J, with 16 bases between the two ends. CDR3 nucleotide sequence: TGTGCCAGCAGCTTAGGGGTGGGCGTGGGGGGCACCGGGGAGCTGTTTTTT. Its translation: CASSLGVGVGGTGELFF.

The gene calls are TRBV27 and TRBJ2-1; 10 bases map to TRBD2. The CDR3 sequence is 16 residues long. Losses at the gene ends were 0 bases for V and 9 bases for J; bases not matched to a gene: 8. Germline assignment: CDR1 MNHEY and CDR2 SMNVEV (reference sequence). The CDR3 region is CASSLSRAGGLTEQFF. The CDR3 nucleotides are TGTGCCAGCAGTTTATCGAGAGCGGGGGGGCTCACTGAGCAGTTCTTC.

The rearrangement uses TRBV4-3 and TRBJ1-1; TRBD1 aligns across 8 bases. Germline V lookup: CDR1 LGHNA, CDR2 YSLEER. V lost 4 bases and J lost 0; bases outside the gene matches: 7. CDR3 length: 16 residues. The CDR3 DNA reads as TGCGCCAGCAGCCCGCGGACAGGGAAGATGAACACTGAAGCTTTCTTT. Translating gives CASSPRTGKMNTEAFF.

J is TRBJ1-1 and V is TRBV19; no reliable D call. V dropped 4 bases and J dropped 3 bases, with 9 bases sitting between them. Germline CDR1 and CDR2: LNHDA and SQIVND (reference sequence). The CDR3 is 13 amino acids. Here the CDR3 DNA reads TGTGCCAGTAGTACCGGAGGAGACACTGAAGCTTTCTTT. Translating gives CASSTGGDTEAFF.

Only a few counts were recorded for this clone. The CDR3 DNA reads TGTGCCAGCAGTGAAGGGTGGTGGGACAGCTACTATGGCTACACCTTC. Translation: CASSEGWWDSYYGYTF. The chain links TRBV6-1 to TRBJ1-2, with TRBD1 matching over 7 bases. This CDR3 contains 16 residues. Germline CDR1 reads MNHNS; CDR2 reads SASEGT. The V gene end was trimmed by 1 base and the J gene end by 3 bases; junction bases not matched to a gene: 8.

The gene calls are TRBV5-1 and TRBJ1-2; tentatively, D is TRBD1 (6 bases). There are 12 residues in the CDR3. V dropped 3 bases and J dropped 9 bases, with 12 bases sitting between them. Germline CDR1 and CDR2: SGHRS and YFSETQ. CDR3: CASSSAGESYTF. DNA of the CDR3: TGCGCCAGCAGCTCGGCAGGGGAGAGCTACACCTTC.

V gene TRBV29-1 combines with J gene TRBJ2-1; 7 nucleotides match TRBD1. The CDR3 length is 17 residues. The V gene end was trimmed by 3 bases and the J gene end by 0 bases; junction bases not matched to a gene: 11. Germline CDR1 SQVTM, CDR2 ANQGSEA. Written as DNA, the CDR3 is TGCAGCGTTGAGGTAACCGGGACAGCTTCCTCCTACAATGAGCAGTTCTTC. Amino acids: CSVEVTGTASSYNEQFF.

The CDR3 nucleotides are TGTGCCAGCAAGGCGGGGGGCAATAATGAAAAACTGTTTTTT. Its translation: CASKAGGNNEKLFF. The chain combines TRBV7-9 with TRBJ1-4, with D tentatively TRBD1 (6 bases). This CDR3 region has 14 residues. Germline lookup yields CDR1 SEHNR and CDR2 FQNEAQ (reference sequence). The ends were cut back, 7 bases at V and 4 bases at J, with 13 bases in the middle.

This chain uses TRBV4-3 with TRBJ1-4, with TRBD1 as a possible D gene (6 bases). V gave up 3 bases and J gave up 5 bases, with 16 bases separating them. The germline V gene encodes CDR1 LGHNA and CDR2 YSLEER. The CDR3 covers 16 residues. CDR3 nucleotide sequence: TGCGCCAGCAGCCAGGGGGTATCCCAGGGGAATGAAAAACTGTTTTTT. This encodes CASSQGVSQGNEKLFF.

This chain connects TRBV7-8 to TRBJ1-1; maybe TRBD1 (6 bases). Germline V gives CDR1 SGHVS, CDR2 FQNEAQ. This CDR3 is built from 14 residues. Deletions cut 1 base from V and 11 bases from J, with 17 bases between. The chain's CDR3 is CASSLERPDSSAFF. CDR3 DNA: TGTGCCAGCAGCTTAGAGCGTCCGGACAGTTCGGCTTTCTTT. The whole variable domain, remainder taken from reference TRBV7-8 and TRBJ1-1, is GAGVSQSPRYKVAKRGQDVALRCDPISGHVSLFWYQQALGQGPEFLTYFQNEAQLDKSGLPSDRFFAERPEGSVSTLKIQRTQQEDSAVYLCASSLERPDSSAFFGQGTRLTVV.

This clone has only one observation. This sequence joins TRBV6-4 and TRBJ1-2; 7 nucleotides line up with TRBD1. Germline loops: CDR1 MRHNA, CDR2 SNTAGT. The CDR3 runs to 13 residues. V shed 3 bases, J shed 6 bases, and the junction held 4 bases outside the gene matches. CDR3 protein: CASSDVRGDGYTF. DNA of the CDR3: TGTGCCAGCAGTGATGTCAGGGGGGATGGCTACACCTTC.

To note about this clone: Other DNA variants within this sample encode the same CDR3. J is TRBJ2-4 and V is TRBV27; TRBD2 agrees at 8 bases. This CDR3 spans 15 amino acids. J gave up 9 bases and V 3 bases, and 10 bases lay outside the gene matches. CDR1 is MNHEY and CDR2 is SMNVEV in the germline V gene (reference sequence). CDR3 DNA: TGTGCCAGCAGTTTGCGGGGGGACGTCCTCCCCATTCAGTACTTC. Translated: CASSLRGDVLPIQYF.

This clone was detected a few times. The chain carries TRBV5-1 and TRBJ2-3, with 10 positions matching TRBD1. The V gene end was trimmed by 2 bases and the J gene end by 5 bases; junction bases not matched to a gene: 2. CDR1 and CDR2 (germline): SGHRS, YFSETQ. The CDR3 totals 14 residues. The CDR3 DNA reads TGCGCCAGCAGCTTCGGACAGGGGGGAGATACGCAGTATTTT. Translated: CASSFGQGGDTQYF.

V gene TRBV19 combines with J gene TRBJ1-5, with 11 bases fitting TRBD1. V lost 2 bases, J lost 6 bases, and 3 bases stayed unmatched. This CDR3 spans 15 amino acids. The germline V gene has CDR1 LNHDA and CDR2 SQIVND (reference sequence). This CDR3 reads CASSIPGQGGQPQHF. CDR3 in DNA: TGTGCCAGTAGTATACCGGGACAGGGGGGTCAGCCCCAGCATTTT.

The count of this clone is one. Written as DNA, the CDR3 is TGTGCCAGCAGCTTAGGAGGGCAGGTGGCGAACACTGAAGCTTTCTTT. It translates to CASSLGGQVANTEAFF. The V call is TRBV5-4, the J call TRBJ1-1; D uncertain. The CDR3 has 16 residues. The ends were cut back, 2 bases at V and 1 base at J, with 15 bases in the middle. The germline V gene has CDR1 SGHNT and CDR2 YYREEE (reference sequence). The full variable domain, completed using reference TRBV5-4 and TRBJ1-1, is ETGVTQSPTHLIKTRGQQVTLRCSSQSGHNTVSWYQQALGQGPQFIFQYYREEENGRGNFPPRFSGLQFPNYSSELNVNALELDDSALYLCASSLGGQVANTEAFFGQGTRLTVV.

This chain uses TRBV19 with TRBJ2-7; 11 bases line up with TRBD1. The CDR3 has 15 residues. The germline CDR1 and CDR2 sequences are LNHDA and SQIVND (reference sequence). V shed 5 bases and J 6 bases; nucleotides not matched to a gene: 9. CDR3 bases: TGTGCCAGTAGTCCGAACCTGGGGACAGGGGGCGAGCAGTACTTC. Residues: CASSPNLGTGGEQYF.

The V and J genes are TRBV11-2 and TRBJ2-3; 9 positions match TRBD2. The V and J ends lost 4 bases and 1 base, in that order; junction bases with no gene match: 9. This CDR3 has 17 amino acids. From germline, CDR1 is SGHAT and CDR2 FQNNGV. The CDR3 nucleotides are TGTGCCAGCAGCTGGGCCTTAATAGCGGGGGGCACAGATACGCAGTATTTT. This codes for CASSWALIAGGTDTQYF.

The gene calls are TRBV2 and TRBJ2-3; the match to TRBD2 covers 8 bases. CDR3 length: 15 residues. CDR1 SNHLY and CDR2 FYNNEI come from the germline V gene. V trimming: 6 bases; J trimming: 1 base; junction bases outside the gene matches: 6. As DNA, the CDR3 is TGTGCCAGCAGCCTGCGGGGGGCAGGCACAGATACGCAGTATTTT. This translates into CASSLRGAGTDTQYF.

This chain connects TRBV18 to TRBJ2-7; 10 positions match TRBD1. The CDR3 is 15 residues long. V was clipped by 2 bases and J by 5 bases; unmatched bases: 6. The germline V gene encodes CDR1 KGHSH and CDR2 LQKENI. DNA of the CDR3: TGTGCCAGCTCACCAACTGTGGGACAGGGGAACGAGCAGTACTTC. Its translation is CASSPTVGQGNEQYF.